What follows are 3 T cell receptor beta chains derived from one specimen sequenced in a study of spatial heterogeneity in lung cancer. Each CDR3 protein gets one entry after TCRdb re-called the 5' RACE reads with MiXCR. The profile shows about 7,200 distinct CDR3 sequences, approximately 12% of them singletons. Points from the study as a whole: Expanded intratumoral alpha and beta TCR counts tracked tumor mutation counts.

Their antigen targets remain unknown. Time point specified: sample taken at primary tumor resection. Sequenced here: lung tumor tissue, sampled at surgery. Receptor source: a female donor with early-stage non-small cell lung cancer.

With regard to this clonotype: Relative to the germline gene, one junction end is altered; a read error may explain this. The chain carries TRBV7-9 and TRBJ2-3; no reliable D call. The CDR3 consists of 15 residues. Per the germline V gene, CDR1 is SEHNR and CDR2 is FQNEAQ (reference sequence). The CDR3: CVSSPPGISTDTQYF. The CDR3 DNA is TGTGTCAGCAGCCCACCAGGTATTAGTACAGATACGCAGTATTTT.

On this clonotype itself: One junction end disagrees with the germline gene, perhaps due to a read error. The chain joins TRBV28 to TRBJ2-7; 9 nucleotides align to TRBD1. There are 15 residues in the CDR3. Per the germline V gene, CDR1 is MDHEN and CDR2 is SYDVKM. CDR3 sequence reads: CTSSLTGQGTYEQYF. The CDR3 region has the DNA TGTACCAGCAGTTTAACGGGACAGGGCACCTACGAGCAGTACTTC.

This clonotype has just a few counts. V usage is TRBV6-5 and J usage is TRBJ2-3, with D hard to call. This CDR3 has 14 amino acids. In germline, CDR1 is MNHEY, CDR2 SVGAGI. V lost 0 bases and J lost 2, with 6 bases in between. In DNA form, the CDR3 reads TGTGCCAGCAGTTACTCCCTTGCCACAGATACGCAGTATTTT. It is translated as CASSYSLATDTQYF.